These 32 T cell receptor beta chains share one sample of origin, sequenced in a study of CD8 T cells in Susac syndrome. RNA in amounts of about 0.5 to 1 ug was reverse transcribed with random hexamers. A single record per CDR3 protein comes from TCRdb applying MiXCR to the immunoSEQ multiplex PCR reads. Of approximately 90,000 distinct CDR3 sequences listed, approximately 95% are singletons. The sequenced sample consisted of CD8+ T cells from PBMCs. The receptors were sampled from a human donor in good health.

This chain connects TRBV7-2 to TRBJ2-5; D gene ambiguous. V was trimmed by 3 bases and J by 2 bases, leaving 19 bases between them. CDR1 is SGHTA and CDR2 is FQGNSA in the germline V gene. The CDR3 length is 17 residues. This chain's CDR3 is CASSFWVIAEIQETQYF. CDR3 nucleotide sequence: TGTGCCAGCAGCTTCTGGGTGATTGCAGAAATACAAGAGACCCAGTACTTC.

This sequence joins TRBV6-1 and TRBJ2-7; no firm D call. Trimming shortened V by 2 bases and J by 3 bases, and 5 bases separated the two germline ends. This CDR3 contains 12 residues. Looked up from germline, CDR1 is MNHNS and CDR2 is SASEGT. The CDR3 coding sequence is TGTGCCAGCAGTGAACACTTCTACGAGCAGTACTTC. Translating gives CASSEHFYEQYF.

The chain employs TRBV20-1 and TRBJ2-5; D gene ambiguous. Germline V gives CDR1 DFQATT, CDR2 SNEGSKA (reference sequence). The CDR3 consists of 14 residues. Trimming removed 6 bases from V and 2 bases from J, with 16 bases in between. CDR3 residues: CSARSPPQQETQYF. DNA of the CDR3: TGCAGTGCCCGGAGTCCCCCCCAACAAGAGACCCAGTACTTC.

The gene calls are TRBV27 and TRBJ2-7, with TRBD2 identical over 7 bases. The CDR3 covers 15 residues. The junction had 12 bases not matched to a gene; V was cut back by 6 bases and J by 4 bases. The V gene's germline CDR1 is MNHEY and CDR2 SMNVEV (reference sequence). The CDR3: CASSSPGRVDYEQYF. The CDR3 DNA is TGTGCCAGCAGCAGCCCAGGGAGGGTCGATTACGAGCAGTACTTC.

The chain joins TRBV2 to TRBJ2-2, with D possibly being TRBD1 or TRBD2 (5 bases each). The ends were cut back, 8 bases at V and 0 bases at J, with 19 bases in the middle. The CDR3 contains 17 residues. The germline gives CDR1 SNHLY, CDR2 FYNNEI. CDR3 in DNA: TGTGCCAGCCCTCCCCCGGGACCCTCAGCGAACACCGGGGAGCTGTTTTTT. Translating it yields CASPPPGPSANTGELFF.

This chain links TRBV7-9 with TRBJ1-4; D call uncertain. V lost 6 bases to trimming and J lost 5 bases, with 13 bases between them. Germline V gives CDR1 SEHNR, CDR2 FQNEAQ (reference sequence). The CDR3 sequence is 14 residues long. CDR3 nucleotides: TGTGCCAGCAGGGACCCCTTAGGAAATGAAAAACTGTTTTTT. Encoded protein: CASRDPLGNEKLFF.

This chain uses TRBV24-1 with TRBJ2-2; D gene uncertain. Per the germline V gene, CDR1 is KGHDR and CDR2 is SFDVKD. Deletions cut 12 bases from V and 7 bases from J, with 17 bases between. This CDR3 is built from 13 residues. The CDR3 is CAASPSPGGELFF. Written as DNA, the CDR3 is TGTGCCGCCTCTCCTTCGCCCGGCGGGGAGCTGTTTTTT.

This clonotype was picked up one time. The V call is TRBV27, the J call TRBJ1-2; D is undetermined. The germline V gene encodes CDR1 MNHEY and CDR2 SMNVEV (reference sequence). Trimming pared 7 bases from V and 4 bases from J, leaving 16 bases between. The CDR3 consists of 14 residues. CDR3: CASKDSGEPYGYTF. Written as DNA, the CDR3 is TGTGCCAGCAAAGATTCCGGGGAACCCTATGGCTACACCTTC.

The CDR3 nucleotides read TGTGCCAGCAGTGAGACAGGGAACCTTCTCGGGAATGAGCAGTTCTTC. Encoded protein: CASSETGNLLGNEQFF. This chain connects TRBV6-1 to TRBJ2-1, with 7 bases aligning to TRBD1. Germline V gene sequence: CDR1 MNHNS, CDR2 SASEGT. V lost 3 bases to trimming and J lost 7 bases; unmatched junction nucleotides: 12. This CDR3 region has 16 residues.

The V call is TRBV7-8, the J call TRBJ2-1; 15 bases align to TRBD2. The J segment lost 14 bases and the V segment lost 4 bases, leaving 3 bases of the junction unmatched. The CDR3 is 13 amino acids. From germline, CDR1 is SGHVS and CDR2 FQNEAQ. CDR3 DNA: TGTGCCAGCAGCTGGACTAGCGGGGGGGAGGAGTTCTTC. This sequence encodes CASSWTSGGEEFF.

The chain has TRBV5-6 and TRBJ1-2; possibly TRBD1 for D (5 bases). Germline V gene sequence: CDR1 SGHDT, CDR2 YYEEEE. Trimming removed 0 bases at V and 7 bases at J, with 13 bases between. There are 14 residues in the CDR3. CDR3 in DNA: TGTGCCAGCAGCTTGGGGGACCCAGGCCGTGGCTACACCTTC. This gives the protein CASSLGDPGRGYTF.

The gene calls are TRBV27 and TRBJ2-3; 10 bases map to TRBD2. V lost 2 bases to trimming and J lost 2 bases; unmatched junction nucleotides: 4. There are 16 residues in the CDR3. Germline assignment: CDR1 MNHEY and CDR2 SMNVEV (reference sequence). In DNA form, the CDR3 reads TGTGCCAGCAGTTTACTAGCGGGGGAGGTCACAGATACGCAGTATTTT. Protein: CASSLLAGEVTDTQYF.

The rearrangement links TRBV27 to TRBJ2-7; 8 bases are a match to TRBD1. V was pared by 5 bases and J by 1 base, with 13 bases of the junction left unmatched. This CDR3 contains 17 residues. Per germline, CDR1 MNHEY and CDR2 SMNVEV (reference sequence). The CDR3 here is CASSPSSGDRGSYEQYF. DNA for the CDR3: TGTGCCAGCAGTCCCAGCAGCGGAGACAGGGGTTCCTACGAGCAGTACTTC.

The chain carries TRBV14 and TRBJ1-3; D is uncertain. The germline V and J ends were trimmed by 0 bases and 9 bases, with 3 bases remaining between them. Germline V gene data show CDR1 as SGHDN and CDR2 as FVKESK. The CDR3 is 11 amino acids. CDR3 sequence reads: CASSQDSTIYF. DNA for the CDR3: TGTGCCAGCAGCCAAGACTCCACCATATATTTT. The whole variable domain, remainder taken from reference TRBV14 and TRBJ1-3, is EAGVTQFPSHSVIEKGQTVTLRCDPISGHDNLYWYRRVMGKEIKFLLHFVKESKQDESGMPNNRFLAERTGGTYSTLKVQPAELEDSGVYFCASSQDSTIYFGEGSWLTVV.

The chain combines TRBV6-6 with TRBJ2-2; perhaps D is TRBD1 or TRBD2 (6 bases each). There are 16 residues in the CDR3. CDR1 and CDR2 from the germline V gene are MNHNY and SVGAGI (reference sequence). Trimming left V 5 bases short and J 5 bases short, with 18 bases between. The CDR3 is CASSLVRGPWTGELFF. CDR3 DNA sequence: TGTGCCAGCAGTCTTGTACGGGGGCCTTGGACCGGGGAGCTGTTTTTT.

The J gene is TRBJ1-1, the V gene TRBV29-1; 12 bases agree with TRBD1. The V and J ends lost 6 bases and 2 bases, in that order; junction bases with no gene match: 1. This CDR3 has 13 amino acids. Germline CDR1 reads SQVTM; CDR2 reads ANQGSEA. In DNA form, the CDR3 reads TGCAGCGTGGGACAGGGGGCTAACACTGAAGCTTTCTTT. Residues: CSVGQGANTEAFF.

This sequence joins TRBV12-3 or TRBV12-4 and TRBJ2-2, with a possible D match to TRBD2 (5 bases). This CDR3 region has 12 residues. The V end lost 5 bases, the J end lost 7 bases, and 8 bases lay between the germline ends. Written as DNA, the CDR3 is TGTGCCAGCAGTAGGACTTTCGGGGAGCTGTTTTTT. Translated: CASSRTFGELFF.

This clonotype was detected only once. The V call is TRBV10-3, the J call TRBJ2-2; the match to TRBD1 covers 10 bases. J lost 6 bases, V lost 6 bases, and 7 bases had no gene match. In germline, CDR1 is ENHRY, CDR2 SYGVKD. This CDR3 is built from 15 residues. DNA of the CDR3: TGTGCCATCAGGACAGGGGGCGCAGAGGCCGGGGAGCTGTTTTTT. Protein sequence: CAIRTGGAEAGELFF.

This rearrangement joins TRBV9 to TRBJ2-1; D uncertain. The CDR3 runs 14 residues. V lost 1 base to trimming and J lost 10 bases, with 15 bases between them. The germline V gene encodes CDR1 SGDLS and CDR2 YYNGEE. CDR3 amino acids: CASSVKRGRREQFF. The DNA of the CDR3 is TGTGCCAGCAGCGTAAAGAGAGGACGGCGGGAGCAGTTCTTC.

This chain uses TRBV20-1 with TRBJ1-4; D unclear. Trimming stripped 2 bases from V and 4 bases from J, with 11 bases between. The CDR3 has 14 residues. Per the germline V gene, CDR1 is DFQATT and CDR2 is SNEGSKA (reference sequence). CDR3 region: CSARRRESNEKLFF. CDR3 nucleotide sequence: TGCAGTGCTAGACGGCGGGAGAGTAATGAAAAACTGTTTTTT.

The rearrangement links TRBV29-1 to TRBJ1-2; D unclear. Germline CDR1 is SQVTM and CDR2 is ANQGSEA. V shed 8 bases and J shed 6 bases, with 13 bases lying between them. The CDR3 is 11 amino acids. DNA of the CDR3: TGCAGCCTTGGACCCGGCGATGGCTACACCTTC. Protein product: CSLGPGDGYTF.

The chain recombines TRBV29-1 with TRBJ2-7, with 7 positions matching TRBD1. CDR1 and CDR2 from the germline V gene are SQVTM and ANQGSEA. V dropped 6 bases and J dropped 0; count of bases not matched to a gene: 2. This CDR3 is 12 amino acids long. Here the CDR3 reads CSVRQGSYEQYF. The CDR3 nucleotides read TGCAGCGTCAGACAGGGCTCCTACGAGCAGTACTTC.

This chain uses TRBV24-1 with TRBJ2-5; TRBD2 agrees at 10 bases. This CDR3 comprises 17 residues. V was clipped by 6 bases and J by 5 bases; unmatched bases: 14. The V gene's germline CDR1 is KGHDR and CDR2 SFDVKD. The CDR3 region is CATSPPSWTSGPETQYF. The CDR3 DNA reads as TGTGCCACCAGTCCCCCGTCCTGGACTAGCGGACCGGAGACCCAGTACTTC.

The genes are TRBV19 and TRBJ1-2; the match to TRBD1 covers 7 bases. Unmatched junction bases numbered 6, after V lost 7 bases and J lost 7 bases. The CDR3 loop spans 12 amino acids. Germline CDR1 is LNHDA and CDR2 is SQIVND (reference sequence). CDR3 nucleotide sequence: TGTGCCAGTACCCCGACAGGGACTGGCTACACCTTC. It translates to CASTPTGTGYTF.

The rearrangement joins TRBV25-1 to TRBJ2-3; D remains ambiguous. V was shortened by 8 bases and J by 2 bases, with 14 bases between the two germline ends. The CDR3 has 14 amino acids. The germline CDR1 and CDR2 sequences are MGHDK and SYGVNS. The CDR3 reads CASPPCGDTDTQYF. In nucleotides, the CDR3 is TGTGCCAGCCCCCCATGTGGAGACACAGATACGCAGTATTTT.

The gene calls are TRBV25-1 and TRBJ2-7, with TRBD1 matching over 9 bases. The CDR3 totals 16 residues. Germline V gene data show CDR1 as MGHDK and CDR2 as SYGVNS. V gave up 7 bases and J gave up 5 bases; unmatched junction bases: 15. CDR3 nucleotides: TGTGCCAGCACTCCATCCCGGGACAGGGCTGGCCACGAGCAGTACTTC. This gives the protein CASTPSRDRAGHEQYF.

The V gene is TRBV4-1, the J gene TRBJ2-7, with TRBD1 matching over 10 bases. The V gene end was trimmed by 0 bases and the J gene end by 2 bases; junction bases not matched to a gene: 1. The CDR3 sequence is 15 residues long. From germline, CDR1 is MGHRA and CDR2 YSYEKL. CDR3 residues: CASSQEDRGTYEQYF. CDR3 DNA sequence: TGCGCCAGCAGCCAAGAGGACAGGGGGACCTACGAGCAGTACTTC.

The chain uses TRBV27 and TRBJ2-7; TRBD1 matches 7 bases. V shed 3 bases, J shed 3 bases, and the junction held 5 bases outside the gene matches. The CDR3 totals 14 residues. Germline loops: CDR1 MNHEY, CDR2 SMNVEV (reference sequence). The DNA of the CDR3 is TGTGCCAGCAGTTTCCGACAGGGCTACTACGAGCAGTACTTC. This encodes CASSFRQGYYEQYF.

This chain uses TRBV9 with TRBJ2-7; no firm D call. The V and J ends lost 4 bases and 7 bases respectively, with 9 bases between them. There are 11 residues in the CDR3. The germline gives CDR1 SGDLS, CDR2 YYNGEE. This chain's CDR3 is CASSNGPEQYF. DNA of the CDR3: TGTGCCAGCAGCAACGGACCTGAGCAGTACTTC.

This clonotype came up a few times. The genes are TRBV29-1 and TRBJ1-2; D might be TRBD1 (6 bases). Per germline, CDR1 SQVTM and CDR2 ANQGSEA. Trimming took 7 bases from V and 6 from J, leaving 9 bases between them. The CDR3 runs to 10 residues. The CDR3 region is CSGYRDGYTF. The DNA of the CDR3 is TGCAGCGGTTACAGGGATGGCTACACCTTC.

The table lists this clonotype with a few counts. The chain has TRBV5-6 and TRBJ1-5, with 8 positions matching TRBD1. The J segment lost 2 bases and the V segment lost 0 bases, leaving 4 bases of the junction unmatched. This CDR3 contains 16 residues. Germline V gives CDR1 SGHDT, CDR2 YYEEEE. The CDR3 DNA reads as TGTGCCAGCAGCTTGGGGGCAGGGGGCGGCAATCAGCCCCAGCATTTT. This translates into CASSLGAGGGNQPQHF. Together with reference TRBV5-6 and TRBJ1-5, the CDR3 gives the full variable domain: DAGVTQSPTHLIKTRGQQVTLRCSPKSGHDTVSWYQQALGQGPQFIFQYYEEEERQRGNFPDRFSGHQFPNYSSELNVNALLLGDSALYLCASSLGAGGGNQPQHFGDGTRLSIL.

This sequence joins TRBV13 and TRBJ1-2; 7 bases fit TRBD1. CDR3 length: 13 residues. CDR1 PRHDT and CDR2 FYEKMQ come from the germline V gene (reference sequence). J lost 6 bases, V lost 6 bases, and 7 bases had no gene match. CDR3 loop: CASSSTGEDGYTF. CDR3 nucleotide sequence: TGTGCCAGCAGTTCCACAGGGGAGGATGGCTACACCTTC.